Here is one T cell receptor beta chain with its context. This record belongs to a study of blood T cell repertoires in COVID-19. About the research overall: Collection of acute and convalescent COVID-19 samples took place in the United States, Italy and Spain. The cDNA or gDNA used as material had been derived from T cells, B-cell-depleted T cells, or PBMCs.

Germline lookup yields CDR1 MGHDK and CDR2 SYGVNS. This CDR3 is 15 amino acids long. V shed 5 bases, J shed 6 bases, and the junction held 7 bases outside the gene matches. Original methodology: From reference gene primer amplification, estimates of nucleated cell counts were derived. Profiling relied on immunoSEQ multiplex PCR, and the TCRdb table lists in-frame clones only, not all of them. V and J calls plus clone size are reproduced from that table; the DNA served to infer D and trimming. The repertoire holds under 90,000 clones, with 75% to 90% as singletons. V and J are TRBV25-1 and TRBJ1-1, with 12 bases aligning to TRBD1. Sequenced material: peripheral blood. This clonotype originated in an elderly woman with active or convalescent COVID-19. The CDR3 DNA is TGTGCCAGCAGTAGCTTCGGGACAGGGGGCCCTGAAGCTTTCTTT. Its translation is CASSSFGTGGPEAFF.